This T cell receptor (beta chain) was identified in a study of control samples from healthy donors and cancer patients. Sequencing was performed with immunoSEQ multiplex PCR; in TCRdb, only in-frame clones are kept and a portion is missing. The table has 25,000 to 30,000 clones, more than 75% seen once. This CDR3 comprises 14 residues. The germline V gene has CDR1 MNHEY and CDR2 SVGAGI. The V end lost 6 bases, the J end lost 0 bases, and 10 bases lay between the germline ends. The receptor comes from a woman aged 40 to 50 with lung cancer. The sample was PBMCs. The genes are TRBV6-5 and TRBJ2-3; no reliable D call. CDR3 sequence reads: CASRRPGSTDTQYF. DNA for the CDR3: TGTGCCAGCAGACGACCGGGTAGCACAGATACGCAGTATTTT.